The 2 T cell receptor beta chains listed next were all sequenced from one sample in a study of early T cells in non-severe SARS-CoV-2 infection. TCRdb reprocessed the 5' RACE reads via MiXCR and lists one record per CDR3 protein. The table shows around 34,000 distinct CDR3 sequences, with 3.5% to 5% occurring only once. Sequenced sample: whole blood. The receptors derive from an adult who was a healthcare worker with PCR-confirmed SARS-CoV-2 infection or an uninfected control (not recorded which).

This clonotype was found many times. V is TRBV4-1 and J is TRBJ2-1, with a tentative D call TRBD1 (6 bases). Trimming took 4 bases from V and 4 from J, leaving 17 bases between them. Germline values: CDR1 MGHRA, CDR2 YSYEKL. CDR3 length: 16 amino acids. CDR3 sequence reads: CASSRGSGTNYNEQFF. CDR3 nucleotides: TGCGCCAGCAGCCGCGGATCAGGGACAAATTACAATGAGCAGTTCTTC.

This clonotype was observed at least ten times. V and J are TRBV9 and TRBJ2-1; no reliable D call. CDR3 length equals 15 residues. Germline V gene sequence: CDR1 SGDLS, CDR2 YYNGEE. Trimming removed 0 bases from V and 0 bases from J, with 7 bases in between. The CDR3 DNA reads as TGTGCCAGCAGCGTAGAACCAGGCTCCTACAATGAGCAGTTCTTC. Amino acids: CASSVEPGSYNEQFF. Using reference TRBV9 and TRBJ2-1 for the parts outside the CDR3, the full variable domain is DSGVTQTPKHLITATGQRVTLRCSPRSGDLSVYWYQQSLDQGLQFLIQYYNGEERAKGNILERFSAQQFPDLHSELNLSSLELGDSALYFCASSVEPGSYNEQFFGPGTRLTVL.